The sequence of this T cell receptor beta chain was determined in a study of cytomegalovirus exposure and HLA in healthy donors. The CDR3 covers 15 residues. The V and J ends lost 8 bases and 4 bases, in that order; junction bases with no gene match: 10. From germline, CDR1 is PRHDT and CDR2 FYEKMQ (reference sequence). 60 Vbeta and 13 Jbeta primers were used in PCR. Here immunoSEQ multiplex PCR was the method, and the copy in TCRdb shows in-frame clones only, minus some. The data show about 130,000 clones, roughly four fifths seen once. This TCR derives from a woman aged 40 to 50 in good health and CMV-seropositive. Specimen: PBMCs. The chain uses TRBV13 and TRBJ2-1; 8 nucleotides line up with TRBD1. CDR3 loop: CASGKGQGVYNEQFF. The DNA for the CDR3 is TGTGCCAGCGGGAAAGGACAGGGAGTGTACAATGAGCAGTTCTTC.